The T cell receptor (beta chain) described here comes from a study of identical twins. TCRdb re-called the 5' RACE reads through MiXCR, storing one row per CDR3 protein. This repertoire shows a few hundred thousand distinct CDR3 sequences, over 11% found once; its top ten account for approximately 0.9%. Whole-study results and caveats: Among monozygotic twins, out-of-frame TCR alpha sharing exceeded what models predicted. High-abundance cord blood beta clonotypes had fewer insertions; memory repertoires showed none. Twins' excess sharing was less marked for out-of-frame beta sequences.

This clonotype was observed at least ten times. As yet, its antigen is unknown. Germline lookup yields CDR1 KGHSH and CDR2 LQKENI. With 0 bases removed from V and 5 bases from J, the gap between germline ends came to 8 bases. This CDR3 comprises 13 residues. The data also belong to a second study, concerning yellow fever vaccine responses in identical twins.

This receptor was identified in a woman aged 18-30 years in good health. The chain joins TRBV18 to TRBJ2-7; no firm D call. Sequencing was carried out using CD4+ T cells sorted from blood. CDR3 DNA sequence: TGTGCCAGCTCACCACCGTTGACGGACGAGCAGTACTTC. Translation gives CASSPPLTDEQYF.